The present entry profiles one T cell receptor beta chain with its context. V lost 5 bases to trimming and J lost 0 bases, with 14 bases between them. The CDR3 runs to 16 residues. Germline V gene data show CDR1 as SEHNR and CDR2 as FQNEAQ (reference sequence). This specimen belongs to a study of blood T cell repertoires in COVID-19. On the study more broadly: Some COVID-19 samples were acute and others convalescent; all came from the United States, Italy and Spain. T cells, B-cell-depleted T cells, or PBMCs provided the cDNA or gDNA that served as material.

Participant-reported clinical history was the basis for cohort assignment. Only in-frame clones appear in the TCRdb table, and some are missing; sequencing was by immunoSEQ multiplex PCR. The profile shows approximately 250,000 clones, around nine tenths of them singletons. This receptor was obtained from a woman aged 25 to 39 who had recovered from COVID-19. The chain uses TRBV7-9 and TRBJ1-3; D may be TRBD1 (5 bases). What was sequenced was PBMCs or T cells enriched from blood (not recorded which). CDR3 residues: CASSVRDWYSGNTIYF. The CDR3 DNA reads TGTGCCAGCAGCGTCCGGGACTGGTACTCTGGAAACACCATATATTTT.